This entry lists 10 T cell receptor beta chains sequenced from one sample in a study of T cells in Graves' hyperthyroidism and ophthalmopathy. RNA transcripts gave rise to amplified TCR beta CDR3 regions. HTBI primers were used for first-round RT-PCR of the TCR CDR3. MiXCR was run by TCRdb on the multiplex PCR reads, yielding one entry per CDR3 protein. This sample has 530,000 or so distinct CDR3 sequences, with under 60% found just once. Sample: peripheral blood or thyroid tissue (not recorded which). These receptors were collected from a woman aged 18-29 years with Graves' hyperthyroidism.

This clonotype came up once. The chain recombines TRBV25-1 with TRBJ1-6, with TRBD1 identical over 7 bases. V lost 9 bases and J lost 7; bases outside the gene matches: 6. This CDR3 contains 13 residues. Per the germline V gene, CDR1 is MGHDK and CDR2 is SYGVNS. The CDR3 coding sequence is TGTGCCAGTAAGACAGGGACGAATTCACCCCTCCACTTT. This codes for CASKTGTNSPLHF.

This clonotype has ten or more counts. The CDR3 spells CASSTRTSGRARAGELFF. For the CDR3, the DNA is TGTGCCAGCAGCACGAGGACTAGCGGGAGGGCCCGGGCCGGGGAGCTGTTTTTT. This sequence joins TRBV9 and TRBJ2-2, with TRBD2 matching 15 bases. The CDR3 runs 18 residues. The germline V gene has CDR1 SGDLS and CDR2 YYNGEE. With 4 bases clipped from V and 6 bases from J, the junction kept 10 bases outside the gene matches.

This clonotype appeared once. The J gene is TRBJ2-7, the V gene TRBV7-8; 11 nucleotides align to TRBD2. CDR1 and CDR2 from the germline V gene are SGHVS and FQNEAQ. The CDR3 loop spans 17 amino acids. Trimming cost V 0 bases and J 2 bases; bases outside gene matches: 6. The CDR3 loop reads CASSLARLAGPTYEQYF. DNA for the CDR3: TGTGCCAGCAGCTTAGCAAGACTAGCGGGACCGACCTACGAGCAGTACTTC.

This clonotype was counted ten times or more. This chain links TRBV4-1 with TRBJ2-5; D unclear. There are 13 residues in the CDR3. The germline V gene has CDR1 MGHRA and CDR2 YSYEKL. Trimming shortened V by 2 bases and J by 4 bases, and 8 bases separated the two germline ends. CDR3 amino acids: CASSQLRLETQYF. The CDR3 DNA reads as TGCGCCAGCAGCCAACTTAGGTTAGAGACCCAGTACTTC.

This rearrangement joins TRBV10-3 to TRBJ1-1, with D uncertain. Germline assignment: CDR1 ENHRY and CDR2 SYGVKD. The CDR3 extends over 13 amino acids. The CDR3 DNA is TGTGCTAGCGGAGTCCGCATGAACACTGAAGCTTTCTTT. This sequence encodes CASGVRMNTEAFF.

The table lists this clonotype with a count of one. This may be a read error: a much more frequent sequence differs by one nucleotide. This rearrangement joins TRBV27 to TRBJ2-5, with 7 bases that match TRBD2. Germline lookup yields CDR1 MNHEY and CDR2 SMNVEV (reference sequence). The CDR3 runs 15 residues. The CDR3 loop reads CASRPSTGAGETQHF. In DNA form, the CDR3 reads TGTGCCAGCAGACCGTCTACAGGTGCGGGAGAGACCCAGCACTTC.

J is TRBJ1-4 and V is TRBV5-1; 8 bases map to TRBD1. The trim removed 0 bases at V and 14 bases at J, leaving 15 bases unmatched. This CDR3 is 16 amino acids long. Germline loops: CDR1 SGHRS, CDR2 YFSETQ. Here the CDR3 reads CASSLVGQGGNERLFF. The CDR3 DNA reads TGCGCCAGCAGCTTGGTCGGACAGGGCGGTAATGAAAGGCTGTTTTTT.

This clonotype showed up just a few times. The chain combines TRBV4-1 with TRBJ1-2, with a possible D match to TRBD1 (6 bases). V was cut by 2 bases and J by 4 bases, with 17 bases left in between. The CDR3 has 16 residues. The germline V gene has CDR1 MGHRA and CDR2 YSYEKL. The CDR3, as DNA: TGCGCCAGCAGCCAAAGACCTTTGGGGGCGGCCTATGGCTACACCTTC. Translation: CASSQRPLGAAYGYTF.

The V and J genes are TRBV20-1 and TRBJ2-3, with TRBD2 identical over 11 bases. CDR1 and CDR2 from the germline V gene are DFQATT and SNEGSKA (reference sequence). This CDR3 spans 14 amino acids. With V trimmed by 5 bases and J by 4 bases, 5 bases remained unmatched. This CDR3 is CSASSGRIPDTQYF. DNA of the CDR3: TGCAGTGCTTCTAGCGGGAGGATCCCAGATACGCAGTATTTT.

In its sample, this clonotype was seen many times. This sequence joins TRBV9 and TRBJ2-7; 7 bases are shared with TRBD1. The V segment lost 1 base and the J segment 6 bases; nucleotides outside the gene matches: 4. Germline V CDR1 and CDR2: SGDLS, YYNGEE. This CDR3 spans 13 amino acids. In nucleotides, the CDR3 is TGTGCCAGCAGCGTACGGGACAGATCCGAGCAGTACTTC. Encoded protein: CASSVRDRSEQYF.